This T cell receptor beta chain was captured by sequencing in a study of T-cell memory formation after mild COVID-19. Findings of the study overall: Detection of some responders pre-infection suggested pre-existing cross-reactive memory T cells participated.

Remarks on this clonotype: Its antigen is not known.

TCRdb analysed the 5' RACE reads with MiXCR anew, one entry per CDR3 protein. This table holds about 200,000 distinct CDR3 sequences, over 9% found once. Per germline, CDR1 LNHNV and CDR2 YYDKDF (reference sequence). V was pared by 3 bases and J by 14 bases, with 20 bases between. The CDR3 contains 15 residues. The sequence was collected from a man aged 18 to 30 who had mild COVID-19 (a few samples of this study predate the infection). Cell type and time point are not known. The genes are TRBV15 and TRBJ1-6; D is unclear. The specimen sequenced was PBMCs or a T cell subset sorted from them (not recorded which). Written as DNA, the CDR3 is TGTGCCACCAGCAGGACCCTAGGGCGGGCAGTCGCCCTCCACTTT. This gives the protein CATSRTLGRAVALHF.